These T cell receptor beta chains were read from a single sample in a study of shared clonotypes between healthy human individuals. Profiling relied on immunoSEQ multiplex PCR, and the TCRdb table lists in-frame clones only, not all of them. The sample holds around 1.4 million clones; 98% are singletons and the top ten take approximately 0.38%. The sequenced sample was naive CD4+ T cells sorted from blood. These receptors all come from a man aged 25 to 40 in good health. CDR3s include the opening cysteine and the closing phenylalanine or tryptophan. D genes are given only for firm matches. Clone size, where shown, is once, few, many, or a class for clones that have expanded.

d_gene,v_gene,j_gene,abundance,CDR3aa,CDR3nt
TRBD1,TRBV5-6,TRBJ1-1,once,CASSSRGQGATEAFF,TGTGCCAGCAGCTCGAGGGGACAGGGGGCGACTGAAGCTTTCTTT
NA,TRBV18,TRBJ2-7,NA,CASSPLRSEQYF,TGTGCCAGCTCACCACTCAGGTCCGAGCAGTACTTC
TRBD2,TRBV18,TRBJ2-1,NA,CASSPTHGGAAEQFF,TGTGCCAGCTCACCAACCCACGGGGGGGCAGCTGAGCAGTTCTTC
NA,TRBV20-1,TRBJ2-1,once,CSGSKSNEQFF,TGCAGTGGTTCGAAGTCCAATGAGCAGTTCTTC
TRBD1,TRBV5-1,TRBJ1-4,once,CASSLGTGDEKLFF,TGCGCCAGCAGCTTAGGGACAGGGGATGAAAAACTGTTTTTT
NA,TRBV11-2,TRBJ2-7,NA,CASSKSGSSYEQYF,TGTGCCAGCAGCAAGTCAGGGAGCTCCTACGAGCAGTACTTC
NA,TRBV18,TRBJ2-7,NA,CASSPSGSYEQYF,TGTGCCAGCTCACCGTCCGGCTCCTACGAGCAGTACTTC
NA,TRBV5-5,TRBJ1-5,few,CASSDPLRDGGNQPQHF,TGTGCCAGCAGCGACCCTCTAAGGGACGGTGGTAATCAGCCCCAGCATTTT
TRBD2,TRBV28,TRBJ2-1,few,CASRGGYNEQFF,TGTGCCAGCCGCGGGGGTTACAATGAGCAGTTCTTC
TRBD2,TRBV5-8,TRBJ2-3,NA,CASSIAGGNPADTQYF,TGTGCCAGCTCCATAGCGGGAGGGAATCCCGCAGATACGCAGTATTTT
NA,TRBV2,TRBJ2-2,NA,CASSDRLATGELFF,TGTGCCAGCAGTGATCGTCTAGCGACCGGGGAGCTGTTTTTT
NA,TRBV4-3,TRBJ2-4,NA,CASSQDLGKNIQYF,TGCGCCAGCAGCCAAGATCTTGGTAAAAACATTCAGTACTTC
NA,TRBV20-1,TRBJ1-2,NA,CSASVGGGYTF,TGCAGTGCTAGTGTTGGCGGTGGCTACACCTTC
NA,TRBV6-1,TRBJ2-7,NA,CASSEAHGRWEQYF,TGTGCCAGCAGTGAAGCGCACGGTAGGTGGGAGCAGTACTTC
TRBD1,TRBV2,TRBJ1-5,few,CASRLSGGRNQPQHF,TGTGCCAGCAGGTTGTCAGGGGGCCGCAATCAGCCCCAGCATTTT
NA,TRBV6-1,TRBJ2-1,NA,CASSENPPRQFF,TGTGCCAGCAGTGAAAACCCACCCCGGCAGTTCTTC
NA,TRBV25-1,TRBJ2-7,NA,CASRPPGREEQYF,TGTGCCAGCAGGCCCCCGGGCCGAGAGGAGCAGTACTTC